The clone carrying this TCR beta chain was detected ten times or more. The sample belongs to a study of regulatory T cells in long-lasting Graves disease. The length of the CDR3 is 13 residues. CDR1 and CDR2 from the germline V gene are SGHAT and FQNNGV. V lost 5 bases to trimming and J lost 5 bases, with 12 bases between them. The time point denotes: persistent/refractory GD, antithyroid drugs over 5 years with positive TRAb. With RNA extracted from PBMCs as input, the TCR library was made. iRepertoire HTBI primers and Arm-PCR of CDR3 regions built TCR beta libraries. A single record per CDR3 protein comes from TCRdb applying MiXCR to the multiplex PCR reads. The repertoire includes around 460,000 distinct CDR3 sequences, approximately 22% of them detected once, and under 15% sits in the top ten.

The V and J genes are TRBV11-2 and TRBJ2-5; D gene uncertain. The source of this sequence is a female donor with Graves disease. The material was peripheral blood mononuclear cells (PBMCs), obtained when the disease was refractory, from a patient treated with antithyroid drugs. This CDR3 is CASSRTVLETQYF. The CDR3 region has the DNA TGTGCCAGCAGCCGGACCGTCCTGGAGACCCAGTACTTC.